The entry that follows covers one T cell receptor beta chain sequence. Its antigen is not identified. This entry is derived from a study of cytomegalovirus exposure and HLA in healthy donors. Broader study findings: Most TCR sequences were seen very rarely across donors, but some public TCRs occurred in many. The classifier, whose performance was assessed in both the original and validation cohorts, reportedly diagnosed cytomegalovirus status with high specificity and sensitivity. In the approximately 120 validation repertoires, a later analysis found that first-cohort TCR clusters tended to co-occur.

CDR1 is SNHLY, CDR2 FYNNEI, per germline. V was shortened by 6 bases and J by 7 bases, with 12 bases between the two germline ends. The CDR3 spans 12 residues. Clones were read by immunoSEQ multiplex PCR, and TCRdb kept only the in-frame ones, dropping some. This sample has roughly 120,000 clones, with roughly 90% found just once. The donors were part of the roughly 130-subject validation cohort, which stood apart from the 666-subject first cohort. The rearrangement joins TRBV2 to TRBJ1-1; possibly TRBD1 for D (5 bases). Sequencing was performed on PBMCs. This receptor was identified in a man aged 30 to 45 in good health and CMV-seronegative. The CDR3 protein is CASSGYRSEAFF. CDR3 DNA sequence: TGTGCCAGCAGCGGTTACAGGAGTGAAGCTTTCTTT.